Listed below are T cell receptor beta chains from one sample, sequenced in a study of T cells after yellow fever vaccination. TCRdb processed the 5' RACE reads anew with MiXCR; each CDR3 protein has one entry. The table lists hundreds of thousands of distinct CDR3 sequences, roughly an eighth of them singletons. Sequenced here: PBMCs, sampled on the day of the yellow fever booster vaccination. Every receptor here comes from a man aged 25-40 years who received the YFV17D yellow fever vaccine. CDR3s include the opening cysteine and the closing phenylalanine or tryptophan. Each record gives: J gene, V gene, D gene, clone size, CDR3 DNA, CDR3 protein. The D gene is left open where the match is weak. Clone size is not always given. Where it is, it says once, few, many or a class for expanded clones.

>TRBJ1-1|TRBV10-3|.|few
TGTGCCAGGGCACAGGGAATTGGTACTGAAGCTTTCTTT
CARAQGIGTEAFF
>TRBJ1-2|TRBV20-1|.|.
TGCAGTGCTAGCTTGGGGAGGGATGGCTACACCTTC
CSASLGRDGYTF
>TRBJ2-7|TRBV12-5|TRBD2|few
TGTGCTAGTGGTTGGGGGGGGGATTACGAGCAGTACTTC
CASGWGGDYEQYF
>TRBJ2-7|TRBV20-1|.|many
TGCAGTGCTAGAGATGGCCTCATCCCCTACGAGCAGTACTTC
CSARDGLIPYEQYF
>TRBJ2-2|TRBV4-3|TRBD2|few
TGCGCCAGCAGCCAAGATGCGGGAGCGGGAGTCGTCACCGGGGAGCTGTTTTTT
CASSQDAGAGVVTGELFF
>TRBJ2-7|TRBV11-2|.|.
TGTGCCAGCAGCTTATCTCCTAGCCTACTCAAGGGCTCCTACGAGCAGTACTTC
CASSLSPSLLKGSYEQYF
>TRBJ2-1|TRBV7-9|.|.
TGTGCCAGCAGCTTAGGGGGGGGCGTTTTGGCCTACAATGAGCAGTTCTTC
CASSLGGGVLAYNEQFF
>TRBJ2-7|TRBV27|.|.
TGTGCCAGCAGTTTTCGTTGGCCGGCCGAGCAGTACTTC
CASSFRWPAEQYF
>TRBJ2-3|TRBV11-1|.|few
TGTGCCAGCGGCCCCAGGATACCTAGCACAGATACGCAGTATTTT
CASGPRIPSTDTQYF
>TRBJ2-3|TRBV7-2|TRBD1|once
TGTGCCAGCACCAATCCGGGACAGGGGTTGGCAGATACGCAGTATTTT
CASTNPGQGLADTQYF
>TRBJ1-1|TRBV20-1|.|many
TGCAGTGCTAGAGATGGGGTGAACACTGAAGCTTTCTTT
CSARDGVNTEAFF
>TRBJ2-3|TRBV20-1|.|.
TGCAGTGTTATGAATAGCGGAGGCACAGATACGCAGTATTTT
CSVMNSGGTDTQYF
>TRBJ1-2|TRBV6-1|.|few
TGTGCCAGCAGCCTGGGACCGACGAACTATGGCTACACCTTC
CASSLGPTNYGYTF
>TRBJ1-1|TRBV20-1|.|few
TGCAGTGCTAGAGATCGAGGGGCCGGCACTGAAGCTTTCTTT
CSARDRGAGTEAFF
>TRBJ2-1|TRBV7-3|TRBD2|few
TGTGCCAGCAGCCGTCAGGTAGCGGGAGTTTCGGGTGAGCAGTTCTTC
CASSRQVAGVSGEQFF
>TRBJ1-2|TRBV6-2/TRBV6-3|.|.
TGTGCCAGCAGTTACTCACCGGTCTATGGCTTCACCTTC
CASSYSPVYGFTF
>TRBJ2-7|TRBV9|TRBD2|few
TGTGCCAGCAGCCCCGGGACTAGCGGAGACTCCTACGAGCAGTACTTC
CASSPGTSGDSYEQYF
>TRBJ2-1|TRBV4-1|TRBD2|.
TGCGCCAGCAGCTACGGGACTATTGAGCAGTTCTTC
CASSYGTIEQFF
>TRBJ2-7|TRBV4-2|.|.
TGTGCCAGCAGCCCTGGGACCCGGCCCTACGAGCAGTACTTC
CASSPGTRPYEQYF
>TRBJ2-2|TRBV7-9|.|many
TGTGCCAGCAGAGGGTGGCTTAACACCGGGGAGCTGTTTTTT
CASRGWLNTGELFF
>TRBJ2-1|TRBV7-9|.|few
TGTGCCAGCTTGGGTGGGCGCGAGCAGTTCTTC
CASLGGREQFF
>TRBJ2-1|TRBV7-2|.|.
TGTGCCAGCAGCTTAATGGCGGGCTCGAACAATGAGCAGTTCTTC
CASSLMAGSNNEQFF
>TRBJ2-3|TRBV7-2|.|many
TGTGCCAGCAGCTTAGTTACTGGAGATACGCAGTATTTT
CASSLVTGDTQYF
>TRBJ2-7|TRBV11-2|TRBD2|few
TGTGCCAGCAGCGGGAAAAACCCGGGACTAGTATACGAGCAGTACTTC
CASSGKNPGLVYEQYF
>TRBJ1-1|TRBV5-1|TRBD1|.
TGCGCCAGCAGCTTCGGGACAGGGGGGAACACTGAAGCTTTCTTT
CASSFGTGGNTEAFF
>TRBJ2-5|TRBV21-1|.|few
TGTGCCAGCAGCACCCGGATGCCAGAGGAGACCCAGTACTTC
CASSTRMPEETQYF
>TRBJ2-1|TRBV5-1|.|many
TGCGCCAGCAGCTTATCTACGATCAACAATGAGCAGTTCTTC
CASSLSTINNEQFF
>TRBJ2-1|TRBV5-4|TRBD2|few
TGTGCCAGCACTGGCGGGAGAGGGAATTCGGGTGAGCAGTTCTTC
CASTGGRGNSGEQFF
>TRBJ2-7|TRBV6-5|.|many
TGTGCCAGCAGCTACCGGGGCGAGCAGTACTTC
CASSYRGEQYF
>TRBJ1-2|TRBV29-1|TRBD1|.
TGCAGCGTTGGACAGGGGGCCACTGGCTACACCTTC
CSVGQGATGYTF
>TRBJ2-5|TRBV7-9|TRBD1|.
TGTGCCAGCAGCTGGGGACAGGGAACCATCTCCCAAGAGACCCAGTACTTC
CASSWGQGTISQETQYF
>TRBJ1-5|TRBV20-1|.|.
TGCAGTGCGGGGTTGAGCAATCAGCCCCAGCATTTT
CSAGLSNQPQHF
>TRBJ2-3|TRBV7-9|TRBD2|.
TGTGCCAGCAGCGCTAGGACTAGCGGAGGTACAGATACGCAGTATTTT
CASSARTSGGTDTQYF
>TRBJ2-5|TRBV21-1|.|few
TGTGCCAGCAGCAAAAAACGGGCGGGGAGAAAGACCCAGTACTTC
CASSKKRAGRKTQYF
>TRBJ2-7|TRBV29-1|TRBD1|many
TGCAGCGTAATACAGGGGACCCACGAGCAGTACTTC
CSVIQGTHEQYF
>TRBJ2-1|TRBV7-9|TRBD1|.
TGTGCCAGCAGCGGGGACAGGGCAGGATCCTACAATGAGCAGTTCTTC
CASSGDRAGSYNEQFF
>TRBJ1-4|TRBV7-9|.|.
TGTGCCAGCAGCGAAAATTCGAGGAAACTGTTTTTT
CASSENSRKLFF
>TRBJ2-7|TRBV7-2|TRBD2|.
TGTGCCAGCAGCCCTAGGACTAGCGGGGCGGCCTACGAGCAGTACTTC
CASSPRTSGAAYEQYF
>TRBJ2-2|TRBV5-1|.|few
TGCGCCAGCAGCTTCAGGACAGCAAACACCGGGGAGCTGTTTTTT
CASSFRTANTGELFF
>TRBJ1-1|TRBV24-1|TRBD1|.
TGTGCCACCAGTGATGGAAGAACAGGGGGAGTCACTGAAGCTTTCTTT
CATSDGRTGGVTEAFF
>TRBJ2-7|TRBV29-1|.|.
TGCAGCGCCGGCCCCTCACCCTACGAGCAGTACTTC
CSAGPSPYEQYF
>TRBJ1-3|TRBV5-5|.|.
TGTGCCAGCAGGAGGGTTGACGGAAACACCATATATTTT
CASRRVDGNTIYF
>TRBJ2-7|TRBV5-1|TRBD1|.
TGCGCCAGCAGCCAAAGTGCCGGGACAGATTACGAGCAGTACTTC
CASSQSAGTDYEQYF
>TRBJ1-2|TRBV6-2/TRBV6-3|.|many
TGTGCCAGCAAAGGGACGGACTATGGCTACACCTTC
CASKGTDYGYTF
>TRBJ2-3|TRBV24-1|.|many
TGTGCCACCAGTACCACCCTGGGCGATACGCAGTATTTT
CATSTTLGDTQYF
>TRBJ2-7|TRBV5-6|TRBD2|.
TGTGCCAGCAGCCAAATTACTAGCGGGACAAGTCAGTACTTC
CASSQITSGTSQYF
>TRBJ2-3|TRBV20-1|TRBD2|.
TGCAGTGCGACACCGGGACTAGCTTTGGCAGATACGCAGTATTTT
CSATPGLALADTQYF
>TRBJ2-1|TRBV11-2|TRBD1|few
TGTGCCAGCAGCTCACACCAGACAGGGGGCGGTTCTTACAATGAGCAGTTCTTC
CASSSHQTGGGSYNEQFF
>TRBJ1-2|TRBV27|.|.
TGTGCCAGCAGTTTATCGAGCGTGGAAACGGGCTATGGCTACACCTTC
CASSLSSVETGYGYTF
>TRBJ2-7|TRBV5-1|.|few
TGCGCCAGCAGCTTGATGCAGGGCCACTACGAGCAGTACTTC
CASSLMQGHYEQYF
>TRBJ2-1|TRBV20-1|.|.
TGCAGTGCTCGGAGACTTGCATCGAACGTGGAGCAGTTCTTC
CSARRLASNVEQFF
>TRBJ2-5|TRBV29-1|.|many
TGCAGCGCCGATGGGAGGAATACGGAGACCCAGTACTTC
CSADGRNTETQYF
>TRBJ1-5|TRBV6-1|.|few
TGTGCCACCACCAGCGGACCTTATAGCAATCAGCCCCAGCATTTT
CATTSGPYSNQPQHF
>TRBJ2-7|TRBV5-1|TRBD1|.
TGCGCCAGCACGCCGCCGGGACAGGAGACCAAAACCTTC
CASTPPGQETKTF
>TRBJ1-1|TRBV20-1|TRBD1|.
TGCAGTGCTAGAGATACAGGGGGCAACACTGAAGCTTTCTTT
CSARDTGGNTEAFF